This T cell receptor (beta chain) originates from a study of T cells in Graves' hyperthyroidism and ophthalmopathy. Overall study context: Upon initial diagnosis and before any treatment, peripheral blood was collected.

The PBMCs were sourced from fresh peripheral blood (about 10 ml). TCR beta CDR3 sequences were amplified from RNA transcripts. The TCR CDR3 was amplified in a first-round RT-PCR using the HTBI primer set. TCRdb reanalysed the multiplex PCR reads using MiXCR and keeps one entry per CDR3 protein. The sample lists around 600,000 distinct CDR3 sequences, 13% to 15% occurring once. J gave up 10 bases and V 4 bases, and 5 bases lay outside the gene matches. The CDR3 has 13 residues. Looked up from germline, CDR1 is MGHRA and CDR2 is YSYEKL. V is TRBV4-1 and J is TRBJ2-7, with TRBD1 identical over 12 bases. The TCR comes from a young woman with Graves' ophthalmopathy. The specimen sequenced was blood. CDR3 sequence: CASSRGQGADQYF. The DNA for the CDR3 is TGCGCCAGCAGCCGGGGACAGGGGGCGGATCAGTACTTC.